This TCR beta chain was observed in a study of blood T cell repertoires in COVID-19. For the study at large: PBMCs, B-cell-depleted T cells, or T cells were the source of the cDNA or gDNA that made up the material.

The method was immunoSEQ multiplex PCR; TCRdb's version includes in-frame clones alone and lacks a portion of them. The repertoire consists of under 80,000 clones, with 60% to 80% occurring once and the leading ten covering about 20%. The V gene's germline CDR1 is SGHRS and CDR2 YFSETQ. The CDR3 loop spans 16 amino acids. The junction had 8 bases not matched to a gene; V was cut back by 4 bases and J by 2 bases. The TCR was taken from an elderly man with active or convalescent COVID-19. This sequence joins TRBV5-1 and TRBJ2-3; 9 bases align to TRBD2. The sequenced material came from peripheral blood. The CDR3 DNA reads TGCGCCAGCAGCGCAAGACTAGCGGCCTCCACAGATACGCAGTATTTT. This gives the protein CASSARLAASTDTQYF.